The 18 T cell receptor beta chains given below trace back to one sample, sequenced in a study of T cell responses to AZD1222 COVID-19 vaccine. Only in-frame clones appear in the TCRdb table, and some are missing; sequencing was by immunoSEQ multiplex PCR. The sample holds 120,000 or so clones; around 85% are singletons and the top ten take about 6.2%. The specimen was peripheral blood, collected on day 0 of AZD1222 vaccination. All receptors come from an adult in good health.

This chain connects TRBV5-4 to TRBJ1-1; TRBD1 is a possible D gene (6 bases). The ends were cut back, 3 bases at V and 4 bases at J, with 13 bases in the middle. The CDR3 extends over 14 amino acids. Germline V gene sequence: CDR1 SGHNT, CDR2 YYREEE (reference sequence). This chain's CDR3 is CASSSGAGITEAFF. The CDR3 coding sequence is TGTGCCAGCAGCTCGGGGGCGGGGATCACTGAAGCTTTCTTT.

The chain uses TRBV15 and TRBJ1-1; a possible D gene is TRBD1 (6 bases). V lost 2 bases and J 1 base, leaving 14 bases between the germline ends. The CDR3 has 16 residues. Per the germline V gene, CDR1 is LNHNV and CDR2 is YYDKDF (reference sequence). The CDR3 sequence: CATSRPGAQGNTEAFF. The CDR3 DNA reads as TGTGCCACCAGCAGACCTGGGGCACAGGGGAACACTGAAGCTTTCTTT.

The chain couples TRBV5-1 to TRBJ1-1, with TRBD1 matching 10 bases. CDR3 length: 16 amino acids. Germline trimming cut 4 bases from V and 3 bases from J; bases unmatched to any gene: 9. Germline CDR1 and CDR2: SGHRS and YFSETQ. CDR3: CASSKRQGAEDTEAFF. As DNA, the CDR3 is TGCGCCAGCAGCAAAAGACAGGGGGCGGAGGACACTGAAGCTTTCTTT.

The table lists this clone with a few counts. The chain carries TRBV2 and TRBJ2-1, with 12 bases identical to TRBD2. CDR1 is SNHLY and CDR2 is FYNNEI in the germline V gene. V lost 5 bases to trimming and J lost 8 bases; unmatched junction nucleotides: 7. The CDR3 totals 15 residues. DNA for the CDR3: TGTGCCAGCAGTCCATCTAGCGGGGGGGGATATGAGCAGTTCTTC. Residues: CASSPSSGGGYEQFF.

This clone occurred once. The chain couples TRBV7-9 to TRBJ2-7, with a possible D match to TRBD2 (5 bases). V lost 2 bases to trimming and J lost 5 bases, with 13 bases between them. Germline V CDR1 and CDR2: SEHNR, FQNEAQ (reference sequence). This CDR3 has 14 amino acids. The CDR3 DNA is TGTGCCAGCAGCTTAACGGGAAGACACAACGAGCAGTACTTC. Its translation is CASSLTGRHNEQYF.

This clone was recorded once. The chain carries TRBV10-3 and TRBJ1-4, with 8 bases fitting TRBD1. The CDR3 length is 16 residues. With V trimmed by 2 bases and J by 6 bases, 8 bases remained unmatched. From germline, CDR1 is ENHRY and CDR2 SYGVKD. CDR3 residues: CAISEPRTGRDEKLFF. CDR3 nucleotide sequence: TGTGCCATCAGTGAGCCCCGGACAGGGCGGGATGAAAAACTGTTTTTT.

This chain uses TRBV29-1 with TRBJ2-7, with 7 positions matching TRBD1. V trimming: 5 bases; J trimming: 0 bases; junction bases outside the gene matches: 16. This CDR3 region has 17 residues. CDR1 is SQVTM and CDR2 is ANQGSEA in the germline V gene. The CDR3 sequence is CSVLTGTLSFSSYEQYF. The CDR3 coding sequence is TGCAGCGTTTTGACAGGGACCCTGAGCTTTAGCTCCTACGAGCAGTACTTC.

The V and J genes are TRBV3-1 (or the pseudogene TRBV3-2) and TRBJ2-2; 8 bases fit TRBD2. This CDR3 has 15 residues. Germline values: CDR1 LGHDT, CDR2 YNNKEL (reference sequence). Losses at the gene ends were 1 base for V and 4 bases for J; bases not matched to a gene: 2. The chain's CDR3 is CASSQGAGATGELFF. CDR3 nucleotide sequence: TGTGCCAGCAGCCAAGGAGCGGGGGCCACCGGGGAGCTGTTTTTT.

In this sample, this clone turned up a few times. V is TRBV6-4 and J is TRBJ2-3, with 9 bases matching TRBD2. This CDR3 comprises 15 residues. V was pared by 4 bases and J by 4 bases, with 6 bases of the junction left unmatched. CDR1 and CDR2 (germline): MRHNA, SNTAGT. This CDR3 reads CASSGRGGAADTQYF. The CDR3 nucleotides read TGTGCCAGCAGTGGACGCGGGGGGGCCGCAGATACGCAGTATTTT.

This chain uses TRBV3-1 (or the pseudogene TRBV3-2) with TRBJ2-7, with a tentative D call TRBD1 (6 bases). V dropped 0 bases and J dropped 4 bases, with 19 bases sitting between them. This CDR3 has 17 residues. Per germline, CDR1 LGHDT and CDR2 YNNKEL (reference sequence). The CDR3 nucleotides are TGTGCCAGCAGCCAAGATAGTCCCAGGGGATCGAGATACGAGCAGTACTTC. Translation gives CASSQDSPRGSRYEQYF.

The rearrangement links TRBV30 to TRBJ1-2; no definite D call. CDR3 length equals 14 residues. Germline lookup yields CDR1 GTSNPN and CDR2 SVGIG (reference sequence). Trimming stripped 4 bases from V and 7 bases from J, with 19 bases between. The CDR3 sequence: CAWTQGFSSRGYTF. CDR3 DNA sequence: TGTGCCTGGACTCAAGGGTTCAGCTCCCGTGGCTACACCTTC. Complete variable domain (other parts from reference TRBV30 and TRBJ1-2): SQTIHQWPATLVQPVGSPLSLECTVEGTSNPNLYWYRQAAGRGLQLLFYSVGIGQISSEVPQNLSASRPQDRQFILSSKKLLLSDSGFYLCAWTQGFSSRGYTFGSGTRLTVV.

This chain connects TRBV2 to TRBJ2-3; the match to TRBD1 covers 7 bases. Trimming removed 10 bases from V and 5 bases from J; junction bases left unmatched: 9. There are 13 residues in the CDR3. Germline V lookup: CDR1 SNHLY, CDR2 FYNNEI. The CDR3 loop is CATKEGAGDTQYF. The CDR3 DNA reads TGTGCCACCAAAGAGGGGGCAGGAGATACGCAGTATTTT. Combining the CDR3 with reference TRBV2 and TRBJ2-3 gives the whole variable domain EPEVTQTPSHQVTQMGQEVILRCVPISNHLYFYWYRQILGQKVEFLVSFYNNEISEKSEIFDDQFSVERPDGSNFTLKIRSTKLEDSAMYFCATKEGAGDTQYFGPGTRLTVL.

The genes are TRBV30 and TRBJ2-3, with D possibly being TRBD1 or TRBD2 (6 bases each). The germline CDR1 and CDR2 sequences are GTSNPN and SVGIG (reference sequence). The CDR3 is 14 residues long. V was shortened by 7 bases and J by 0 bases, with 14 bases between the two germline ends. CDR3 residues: CAFSQGTSTDTQYF. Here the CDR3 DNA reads TGTGCCTTCAGCCAGGGGACTAGCACAGATACGCAGTATTTT.

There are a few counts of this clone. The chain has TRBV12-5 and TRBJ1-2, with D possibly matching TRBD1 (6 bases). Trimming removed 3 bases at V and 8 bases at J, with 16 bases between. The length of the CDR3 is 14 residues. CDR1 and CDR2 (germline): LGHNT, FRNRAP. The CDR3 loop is CASGFDQGRDGYTF. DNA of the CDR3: TGTGCTAGTGGTTTCGATCAGGGGAGGGACGGCTACACCTTC.

The DNA for the CDR3 is TGCGCCAGCAGCCAAGGACACCGGGACATCTCCTACAATGAGCAGTTCTTC. It translates to CASSQGHRDISYNEQFF. The V call is TRBV4-3, the J call TRBJ2-1, with D possibly being TRBD1 (6 bases). The CDR3 totals 17 residues. Germline V gives CDR1 LGHNA, CDR2 YSLEER. V gave up 1 base and J gave up 0 bases, with 13 bases separating them.

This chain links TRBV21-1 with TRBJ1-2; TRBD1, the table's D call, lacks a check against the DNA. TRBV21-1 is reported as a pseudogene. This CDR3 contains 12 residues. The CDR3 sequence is CASSPRDRGLGF. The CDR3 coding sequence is TGTGCCAGCAGCCCCCGGGACAGGGGATTGGGTTTC.

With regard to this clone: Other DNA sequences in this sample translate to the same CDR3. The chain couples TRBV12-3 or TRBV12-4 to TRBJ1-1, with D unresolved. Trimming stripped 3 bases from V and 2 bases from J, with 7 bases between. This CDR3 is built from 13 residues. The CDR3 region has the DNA TGTGCCAGCAGTTTGGGAGGAAACACTGAAGCTTTCTTT. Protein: CASSLGGNTEAFF.

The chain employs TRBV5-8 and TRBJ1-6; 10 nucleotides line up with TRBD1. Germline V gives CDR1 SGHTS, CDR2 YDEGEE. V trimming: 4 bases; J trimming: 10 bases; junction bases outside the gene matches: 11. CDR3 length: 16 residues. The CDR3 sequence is CASSTGTGVGESPLHF. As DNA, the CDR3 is TGTGCCAGCAGCACCGGGACAGGGGTAGGAGAATCACCCCTCCACTTT. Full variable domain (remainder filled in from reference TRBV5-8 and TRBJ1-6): EAGVTQSPTHLIKTRGQQATLRCSPISGHTSVYWYQQALGLGLQFLLWYDEGEERNRGNFPPRFSGRQFPNYSSELNVNALELEDSALYLCASSTGTGVGESPLHFGNGTRLTVT.